A selection of T cell receptor beta chains follows, all from one sample in a study of CD8 T cells in Susac syndrome. TCRdb re-called the immunoSEQ multiplex PCR reads through MiXCR, storing one row per CDR3 protein. The data hold about 440,000 distinct CDR3 sequences, with more than 70% observed a single time. The sample was CD8+ T cells from PBMCs. The receptors shown here come from a human donor with multiple sclerosis. Both conserved end residues are part of each CDR3. Each record gives: CDR3 protein, V gene, J gene, D gene. A D gene is named only where the DNA matches it firmly.

CDR3aa: CASINPSGRASYEQYF
v_gene: TRBV10-2
j_gene: TRBJ2-7
d_gene: TRBD2

CDR3aa: CASSPGQGVTQPQHF
v_gene: TRBV5-1
j_gene: TRBJ1-5
d_gene: TRBD1

CDR3aa: CSARSGQEPSYEQYF
v_gene: TRBV20-1
j_gene: TRBJ2-7
d_gene: TRBD1

CDR3aa: CASSLSLRENGDTQYF
v_gene: TRBV7-9
j_gene: TRBJ2-3
d_gene: TRBD2

CDR3aa: CASSWVSSGNTIYF
v_gene: TRBV7-2
j_gene: TRBJ1-3
d_gene: -

CDR3aa: CASSYLFRGGGSGELFF
v_gene: TRBV6-5
j_gene: TRBJ2-2
d_gene: -

CDR3aa: CSARPQLDLNTQYF
v_gene: TRBV20-1
j_gene: TRBJ2-3
d_gene: -

CDR3aa: CASSPRQKTYEQYF
v_gene: TRBV7-9
j_gene: TRBJ2-7
d_gene: -

CDR3aa: CAISEQPGSDEQYF
v_gene: TRBV10-3
j_gene: TRBJ2-7
d_gene: -

CDR3aa: CASSPSGTGGPSSYNEQFF
v_gene: TRBV18
j_gene: TRBJ2-1
d_gene: TRBD1

CDR3aa: CASSPSSGRAYNEQFF
v_gene: TRBV13
j_gene: TRBJ2-1
d_gene: TRBD2

CDR3aa: CASSPRVSGELFF
v_gene: TRBV28
j_gene: TRBJ2-2
d_gene: -

CDR3aa: CASTLTSGGAYEQYF
v_gene: TRBV14
j_gene: TRBJ2-7
d_gene: TRBD2

CDR3aa: CASSQGYLVSAADTQYF
v_gene: TRBV4-1
j_gene: TRBJ2-3
d_gene: -

CDR3aa: CASSSREEQFF
v_gene: TRBV25-1
j_gene: TRBJ2-1
d_gene: -

CDR3aa: CSVEEANRAMNTEAFF
v_gene: TRBV29-1
j_gene: TRBJ1-1
d_gene: -

CDR3aa: CASITFRGLGTRNEQFF
v_gene: TRBV28
j_gene: TRBJ2-1
d_gene: -

CDR3aa: CASSPPLAGVSYEQYF
v_gene: TRBV14
j_gene: TRBJ2-7
d_gene: TRBD2

CDR3aa: CSALAGESQETQYF
v_gene: TRBV20-1
j_gene: TRBJ2-5
d_gene: TRBD2

CDR3aa: CASSLGLLWGSYNEQFF
v_gene: TRBV27
j_gene: TRBJ2-1
d_gene: -

CDR3aa: CASSLRETTEAFF
v_gene: TRBV5-1
j_gene: TRBJ1-1
d_gene: -

CDR3aa: CASSQVPSRETQYF
v_gene: TRBV4-1
j_gene: TRBJ2-5
d_gene: -

CDR3aa: CAWSGGRDRYYEQYF
v_gene: TRBV30
j_gene: TRBJ2-7
d_gene: TRBD1

CDR3aa: CAISEPGQGFNEQFF
v_gene: TRBV10-3
j_gene: TRBJ2-1
d_gene: TRBD1

CDR3aa: CASSLVAPPARANTEAFF
v_gene: TRBV27
j_gene: TRBJ1-1
d_gene: -

CDR3aa: CASIKTTDANQPQHF
v_gene: TRBV21-1
j_gene: TRBJ1-5
d_gene: -

CDR3aa: CASSQEGLAGESSYNEQFF
v_gene: TRBV4-1
j_gene: TRBJ2-1
d_gene: TRBD2

CDR3aa: CASSPWTSGRGEQFF
v_gene: TRBV7-2
j_gene: TRBJ2-1
d_gene: TRBD2

CDR3aa: CASSQVGGAIQYF
v_gene: TRBV4-1
j_gene: TRBJ2-4
d_gene: -

CDR3aa: CASSWPSGRYDSYNEQFF
v_gene: TRBV28
j_gene: TRBJ2-1
d_gene: TRBD2

CDR3aa: CASSPQRGGTEVFF
v_gene: TRBV7-8
j_gene: TRBJ1-1
d_gene: -

CDR3aa: CASSQEFPGGVAETQYF
v_gene: TRBV4-1
j_gene: TRBJ2-5
d_gene: -

CDR3aa: CASSFPTQGDEQYF
v_gene: TRBV5-1
j_gene: TRBJ2-7
d_gene: TRBD1